Below, 13 T cell receptor beta chains from the same sample are listed, as sequenced in a study of blood T cell repertoires in COVID-19. TCRdb keeps only in-frame clones here, not all; method: immunoSEQ multiplex PCR. The sample carries approximately 300,000 clones, approximately 90% recorded once. Sequencing used peripheral blood. These receptor sequences come from a man in his forties with acute or convalescent COVID-19.

The J gene is TRBJ1-1, the V gene TRBV6-5; D unresolved. Per germline, CDR1 MNHEY and CDR2 SVGAGI. Trimming left V 6 bases short and J 5 bases short, with 16 bases between. The CDR3 is 14 residues long. The chain's CDR3 is CASSAAVRGTEAFF. The CDR3 coding sequence is TGTGCCAGCAGCGCCGCGGTCAGAGGGACTGAAGCTTTCTTT.

This clone was counted once. The V gene is TRBV6-5, the J gene TRBJ2-7; maybe TRBD1 (5 bases). The CDR3 runs 14 residues. Germline V lookup: CDR1 MNHEY, CDR2 SVGAGI. V lost 5 bases and J lost 5, with 16 bases in between. The CDR3: CASSLRQWQNEQYF. The CDR3 nucleotides read TGTGCCAGCAGTCTCCGACAGTGGCAGAACGAGCAGTACTTC.

The V call is TRBV30, the J call TRBJ1-4; D might be TRBD1 (5 bases). This CDR3 is 13 amino acids long. Per the germline V gene, CDR1 is GTSNPN and CDR2 is SVGIG (reference sequence). V was clipped by 0 bases and J by 8 bases, with 10 bases between them. The CDR3: CAWSVRVGEKLFF. The CDR3 DNA sequence: TGTGCCTGGAGTGTCAGGGTAGGAGAAAAACTGTTTTTT.

This clone was seen just once. This chain connects TRBV12-3 or TRBV12-4 to TRBJ1-1; D might be TRBD1 (5 bases). The CDR3 sequence is 13 residues long. Trimming stripped 6 bases from V and 9 bases from J, with 17 bases between. The CDR3 reads CASSPSLGGKAFF. For the CDR3, the DNA is TGTGCCAGCAGCCCCAGCTTGGGGGGAAAAGCTTTCTTT.

The chain joins TRBV9 to TRBJ2-7; TRBD2 might be the D (7 bases). Trimming took 4 bases from V and 0 from J, leaving 14 bases between them. The CDR3 loop spans 15 amino acids. Germline V lookup: CDR1 SGDLS, CDR2 YYNGEE. The CDR3 DNA reads TGTGCCAGCAGCCCTTCGCGGGGGCCCTCCTACGAGCAGTACTTC. It yields the protein CASSPSRGPSYEQYF.

The chain couples TRBV11-2 to TRBJ2-3; 8 positions match TRBD1. The trim removed 6 bases at V and 0 bases at J, leaving 11 bases unmatched. The CDR3 extends over 17 amino acids. CDR1 is SGHAT, CDR2 FQNNGV, per germline. The CDR3 sequence: CASSRSGQGFSTDTQYF. In DNA, the CDR3 is TGTGCCAGCAGTCGGTCCGGACAGGGCTTCAGCACAGATACGCAGTATTTT.

The chain employs TRBV18 and TRBJ2-7; possibly TRBD2 for D (5 bases). The CDR3 sequence is 14 residues long. Per the germline V gene, CDR1 is KGHSH and CDR2 is LQKENI. Trimming removed 3 bases at V and 3 bases at J, with 12 bases between. CDR3 sequence: CASSPYPRGYEQYF. CDR3 nucleotide sequence: TGTGCCAGCTCACCTTACCCCCGGGGCTACGAGCAGTACTTC. Drawing the rest from reference TRBV18 and TRBJ2-7, the complete variable domain is NAGVMQNPRHLVRRRGQEARLRCSPMKGHSHVYWYRQLPEEGLKFMVYLQKENIIDESGMPKERFSAEFPKEGPSILRIQQVVRGDSAAYFCASSPYPRGYEQYFGPGTRLTVT.

This sequence joins TRBV5-6 and TRBJ2-7; D call uncertain. CDR1 and CDR2 (germline): SGHDT, YYEEEE. The ends were cut back, 0 bases at V and 5 bases at J, with 9 bases in the middle. The CDR3 totals 13 residues. The CDR3 reads CASSLDVGNEQYF. The DNA for the CDR3 is TGTGCCAGCAGCTTGGACGTCGGTAACGAGCAGTACTTC.

The V call is TRBV2, the J call TRBJ2-2, with 7 nucleotides matching TRBD2. CDR3 length: 15 residues. J was trimmed by 4 bases and V by 2 bases; bases with no gene match: 4. CDR1 and CDR2 (germline): SNHLY, FYNNEI. In DNA form, the CDR3 reads TGTGCCAGCAGTGAACAGGGAGGGACCACCGGGGAGCTGTTTTTT. Encoded protein: CASSEQGGTTGELFF.

The V gene is TRBV11-3, the J gene TRBJ2-7; TRBD2 agrees at 7 bases. V dropped 5 bases and J dropped 1; count of bases not matched to a gene: 8. The germline V gene encodes CDR1 SGHNT and CDR2 YENEEA. The CDR3 is made up of 15 amino acids. For the CDR3, the DNA is TGTGCCAGCAGCCCCGGCGGCGGGGGTTCCTACGAGCAGTACTTC. This encodes CASSPGGGGSYEQYF.

V gene TRBV5-1 combines with J gene TRBJ2-7, with 11 nucleotides matching TRBD1. The germline V gene encodes CDR1 SGHRS and CDR2 YFSETQ. After removal of 4 bases from V and 7 bases from J, the junction contained 7 bases not matched to a gene. The CDR3 runs 14 residues. For the CDR3, the DNA is TGCGCCAGCAGCCCCGGACAGGGGGCGGGTGAGCAGTACTTC. Its protein is CASSPGQGAGEQYF.

The chain is built from TRBV11-3 and TRBJ1-1; D is ambiguous. The CDR3 consists of 14 residues. V lost 6 bases, J lost 2 bases, and 13 bases lay in between. Per germline, CDR1 SGHNT and CDR2 YENEEA. Here the CDR3 reads CASSSGYVNTEAFF. The CDR3 DNA sequence: TGTGCCAGCAGTTCGGGGTACGTCAACACTGAAGCTTTCTTT.

CDR3 DNA: TGTGCCGGCAAGACAGGACTTTCACCCCTCCACTTT. Translation: CAGKTGLSPLHF. The V and J genes are TRBV6-5 and TRBJ1-6; TRBD1 is a possible D gene (6 bases). V was pared by 11 bases and J by 9 bases, with 14 bases between. Germline V CDR1 and CDR2: MNHEY, SVGAGI. This CDR3 is built from 12 residues.